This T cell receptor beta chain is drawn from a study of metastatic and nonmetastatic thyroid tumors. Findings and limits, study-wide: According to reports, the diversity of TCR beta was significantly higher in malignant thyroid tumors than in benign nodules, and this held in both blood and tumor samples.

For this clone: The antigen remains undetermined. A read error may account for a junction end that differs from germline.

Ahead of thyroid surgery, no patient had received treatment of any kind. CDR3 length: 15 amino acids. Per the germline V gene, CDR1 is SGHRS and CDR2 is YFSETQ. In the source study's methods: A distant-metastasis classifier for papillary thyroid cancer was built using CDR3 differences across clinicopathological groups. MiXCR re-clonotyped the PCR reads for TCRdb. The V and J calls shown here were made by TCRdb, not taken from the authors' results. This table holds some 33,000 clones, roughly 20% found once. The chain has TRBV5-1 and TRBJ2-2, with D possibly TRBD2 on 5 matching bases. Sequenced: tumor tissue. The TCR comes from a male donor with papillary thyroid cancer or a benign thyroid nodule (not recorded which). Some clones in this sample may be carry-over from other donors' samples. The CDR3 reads CASSADNANTGELFF. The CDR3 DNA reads TGCGCCAGCAGCGCTGACAACGCGAACACCGGGGAGCTTTTTTTT.